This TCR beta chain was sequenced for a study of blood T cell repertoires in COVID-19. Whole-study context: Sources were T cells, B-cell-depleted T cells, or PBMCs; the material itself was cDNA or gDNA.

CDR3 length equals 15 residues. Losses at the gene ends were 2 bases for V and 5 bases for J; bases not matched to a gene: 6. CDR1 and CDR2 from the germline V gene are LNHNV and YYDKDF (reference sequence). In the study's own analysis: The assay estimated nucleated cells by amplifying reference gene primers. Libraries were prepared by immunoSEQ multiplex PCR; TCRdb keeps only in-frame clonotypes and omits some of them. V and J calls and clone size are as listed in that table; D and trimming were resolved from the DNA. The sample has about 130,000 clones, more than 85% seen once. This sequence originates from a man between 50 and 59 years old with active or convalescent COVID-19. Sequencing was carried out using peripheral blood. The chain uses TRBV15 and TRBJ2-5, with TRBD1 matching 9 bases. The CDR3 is CATSRIDRGRETQYF. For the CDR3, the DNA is TGTGCCACCAGCAGAATCGACAGGGGGAGGGAGACCCAGTACTTC.